This passage covers 27 T cell receptor beta chains from one sample sequenced in a study of molecular identifiers for immune sequencing clone quantification. A single record per CDR3 protein comes from TCRdb applying MiXCR to the PCR reads. Of around 460,000 distinct CDR3 sequences in the sample, over 20% were seen once. Sequences were obtained from naive CD8+ T cells from blood, with Jurkat cell RNA spiked in. Described subset: FACS-sorted CD8+CD4-CCR7+CD45RA+ naive T cells. The receptors originated from a human donor in good health. Some libraries in this study had Jurkat cell RNA spiked in.

This clonotype was counted many times. This sequence joins TRBV25-1 and TRBJ2-3; D is uncertain. Trimming took 8 bases from V and 6 from J, leaving 6 bases between them. Germline V gene sequence: CDR1 MGHDK, CDR2 SYGVNS. The CDR3 runs to 10 residues. The CDR3: CASEEDTQYF. CDR3 nucleotide sequence: TGTGCCAGCGAGGAGGATACGCAGTATTTT.

This clonotype was detected a few times. The V and J genes are TRBV7-9 and TRBJ2-1; 8 bases are shared with TRBD1. Germline V lookup: CDR1 SEHNR, CDR2 FQNEAQ (reference sequence). The CDR3 totals 15 residues. V lost 2 bases, J lost 6 bases, and 6 bases stayed unmatched. CDR3 protein: CASSLPRTGINEQFF. CDR3 DNA sequence: TGTGCCAGCAGCTTACCCCGGACAGGGATCAATGAGCAGTTCTTC. Full variable domain (missing parts from reference TRBV7-9 and TRBJ2-1): DTGVSQNPRHKITKRGQNVTFRCDPISEHNRLYWYRQTLGQGPEFLTYFQNEAQLEKSRLLSDRFSAERPKGSFSTLEIQRTEQGDSAMYLCASSLPRTGINEQFFGPGTRLTVL.

This clonotype has at least ten counts. The gene calls are TRBV6-5 and TRBJ2-7, with 7 bases identical to TRBD2. Germline lookup yields CDR1 MNHEY and CDR2 SVGAGI. This CDR3 has 15 residues. V shed 2 bases, J shed 2 bases, and the junction held 6 bases outside the gene matches. In nucleotides, the CDR3 is TGTGCCAGCAGTTACCGGCGGGGGACTCCCTACGAGCAGTACTTC. Amino acid sequence: CASSYRRGTPYEQYF.

This clonotype was counted between two and nine times. The chain has TRBV4-3 and TRBJ2-5; D is unclear. Germline values: CDR1 LGHNA, CDR2 YSLEER. Trimming cost V 0 bases and J 1 base, with 6 bases left between them. This CDR3 contains 14 residues. The CDR3 nucleotides read TGCGCCAGCAGCCAAGATCTGACCCAAGAGACCCAGTACTTC. Residues: CASSQDLTQETQYF.

This clonotype was detected ten times or more. The rearrangement links TRBV19 to TRBJ1-5; no clear D. This CDR3 spans 16 amino acids. In germline, CDR1 is LNHDA, CDR2 SQIVND (reference sequence). Trimming shortened V by 6 bases and J by 4 bases, and 19 bases separated the two germline ends. CDR3 region: CASRDPKGSWNQPQHF. The CDR3 bases are TGTGCCAGTAGGGACCCCAAGGGTAGTTGGAATCAGCCCCAGCATTTT.

The CDR3 DNA follows: TGTGCCAGCAGCCCCGTCCCGGGAGAGTCAGATACGCAGTATTTT. Its translation: CASSPVPGESDTQYF. The chain has TRBV7-3 and TRBJ2-3; TRBD2 might be the D (6 bases). This CDR3 is 15 amino acids long. Trimming took off 5 bases at V and 4 bases at J, with 16 bases between the two ends. The germline V gene has CDR1 SGHTA and CDR2 FQGTGA.

The rearrangement links TRBV11-2 to TRBJ2-1; the D is unclear. CDR1 SGHAT and CDR2 FQNNGV come from the germline V gene. The CDR3 has 15 amino acids. With 5 bases removed from V and 0 bases from J, the gap between germline ends came to 11 bases. The CDR3 DNA reads TGTGCCAGCAGCCCACATTCGAGCTCCTACAATGAGCAGTTCTTC. Translated, it gives CASSPHSSSYNEQFF.

This clonotype has just a few counts. This chain connects TRBV20-1 to TRBJ2-1; D assignment may be TRBD1 or TRBD2 (6 bases each). CDR1 and CDR2 from the germline V gene are DFQATT and SNEGSKA (reference sequence). With 0 bases removed from V and 4 bases from J, the gap between germline ends came to 16 bases. CDR3 length: 16 residues. CDR3 nucleotide sequence: TGCAGTGCTAGAGATCGGGAGACAGGAGCTTACAATGAGCAGTTCTTC. Its protein is CSARDRETGAYNEQFF.

Details on this clonotype: With a much larger clone just one base away, this may be a read error. V and J are TRBV20-1 and TRBJ1-4; 7 bases map to TRBD1. This CDR3 is 15 amino acids long. The germline V gene encodes CDR1 DFQATT and CDR2 SNEGSKA (reference sequence). CDR3: CSARAPTGLYEKLVF. CDR3 DNA sequence: TGCAGTGCTAGAGCCCCGACAGGGCTATACGAAAAACTGGTTTTT.

This clonotype was recorded many times. J is TRBJ1-5 and V is TRBV20-1; D is undetermined. V dropped 0 bases and J dropped 0 bases, with 12 bases sitting between them. CDR1 is DFQATT and CDR2 is SNEGSKA in the germline V gene (reference sequence). The CDR3 loop spans 16 amino acids. Here the CDR3 DNA reads TGCAGTGCTAGAGATCTGCGCCACCATAGCAATCAGCCCCAGCATTTT. It encodes CSARDLRHHSNQPQHF.

This clonotype was observed a handful of times. The CDR3, as DNA: TGTGCCAGCAGGGCCGGGGACAGGGGCAGCAATCAGCCCCAGCATTTT. Its translation is CASRAGDRGSNQPQHF. The V and J genes are TRBV2 and TRBJ1-5, with 10 nucleotides matching TRBD1. V dropped 6 bases and J dropped 1; count of bases not matched to a gene: 6. Germline assignment: CDR1 SNHLY and CDR2 FYNNEI. CDR3 length: 16 amino acids.

This clonotype was counted many times. The chain has TRBV7-9 and TRBJ2-5; D unclear. V lost 5 bases, J lost 7 bases, and 17 bases lay in between. The length of the CDR3 is 14 residues. Germline loops: CDR1 SEHNR, CDR2 FQNEAQ (reference sequence). In DNA, the CDR3 is TGTGCCAGCAGCACCGACTCCCGAGGAGTGACCCAGTACTTC. It yields the protein CASSTDSRGVTQYF.

This clonotype has just a few counts. This chain joins TRBV18 and TRBJ1-1, with D unresolved. The V end was cut by 1 base, the J end by 0 bases, with 9 bases between. The CDR3 is 15 amino acids. Germline assignment: CDR1 KGHSH and CDR2 LQKENI. The CDR3 is CASSPLDSMNTEAFF. The CDR3 region has the DNA TGTGCCAGCTCACCACTGGATTCCATGAACACTGAAGCTTTCTTT.

This clonotype has only a few counts. The V call is TRBV20-1, the J call TRBJ2-2, with unresolved D. Deletions cut 2 bases from V and 3 bases from J, with 13 bases between. The CDR3 spans 15 residues. Germline CDR1 and CDR2: DFQATT and SNEGSKA (reference sequence). This chain's CDR3 is CSARLVHDYTGELFF. The CDR3 region has the DNA TGCAGTGCTAGATTGGTACATGACTACACCGGGGAGCTGTTTTTT.

There are many counts of this clonotype. The chain links TRBV11-2 to TRBJ2-4, with no clear D. The CDR3 has 13 amino acids. V dropped 3 bases and J dropped 16 bases, with 19 bases sitting between them. The germline CDR1 and CDR2 sequences are SGHAT and FQNNGV. CDR3 loop: CASSFVNDPALYF. CDR3 nucleotides: TGTGCCAGCAGCTTTGTTAACGACCCGGCGCTTTACTTC.

About this clonotype itself: One base away lies a much larger clone, so this may be a sequencing read error. This chain joins TRBV29-1 and TRBJ2-7, with D possibly being TRBD2 (5 bases). Per germline, CDR1 SQVTM and CDR2 ANQGSEA. There are 14 residues in the CDR3. Trimming took 4 bases from V and 1 from J, leaving 14 bases between them. In nucleotides, the CDR3 is TGCAGCGTTGGAGCGGACCAGAGTTCCTACGAGCAGTACTTC. Translation: CSVGADQSSYEQYF.

A few counts support this clonotype. The rearrangement joins TRBV2 to TRBJ2-1, with D tentatively TRBD2 (5 bases). The V and J ends lost 7 bases and 7 bases respectively, with 8 bases between them. Per the germline V gene, CDR1 is SNHLY and CDR2 is FYNNEI. The CDR3 covers 11 residues. The CDR3 here is CASNPGNEQFF. CDR3 nucleotides: TGTGCCAGCAACCCGGGGAATGAGCAGTTCTTC.

The chain carries TRBV24-1 and TRBJ2-3; weak D call: TRBD2 (5 bases). Trimming stripped 0 bases from V and 10 bases from J, with 7 bases between. The germline CDR1 and CDR2 sequences are KGHDR and SFDVKD. The length of the CDR3 is 12 residues. CDR3 sequence (DNA): TGTGCCACCAGTGATTTGGAAGCGGCGCAGTATTTT. This codes for CATSDLEAAQYF.

As for this clonotype: This may come from a read error, since a much larger clone is one base off. The missing conserved phenylalanine or tryptophan at the end of this CDR3 makes a read error likely. The chain has TRBV30 and TRBJ2-7, with D unclear. The ends were cut back, 7 bases at V and 3 bases at J, with 10 bases in the middle. The germline V gene has CDR1 GTSNPN and CDR2 SVGIG (reference sequence). The CDR3 spans 11 residues. The CDR3 loop is CASGPIYEQYL. The CDR3 bases are TGTGCCTCAGGACCGATCTACGAGCAGTACCTC.

This sequence joins TRBV7-9 and TRBJ1-5; no firm D call. Trimming took off 3 bases at V and 6 bases at J, with 12 bases between the two ends. The CDR3 is 14 residues long. Germline lookup yields CDR1 SEHNR and CDR2 FQNEAQ (reference sequence). Here the CDR3 DNA reads TGTGCCAGCAGCTTGGGAGGGTCGAGTCAGCCCCAGCATTTT. This codes for CASSLGGSSQPQHF.

The gene calls are TRBV12-2 and TRBJ2-7; TRBD2 is taken as the D call from the table, unchecked against the DNA. TRBV12-2 counts as a pseudogene. The CDR3 totals 13 residues. The CDR3 region is CAKRAIASYEQYF. Written as DNA, the CDR3 is TGTGCAAAACGGGCCATTGCCTCCTACGAGCAGTACTTC.

This clonotype was detected a few times. The chain's CDR3 is CAWSPSGYTEAFF. In DNA form, the CDR3 reads TGTGCCTGGTCCCCTTCGGGCTACACTGAAGCTTTCTTT. V is TRBV30 and J is TRBJ1-1; D call uncertain. Germline V gene lookup returns CDR1 GTSNPN and CDR2 SVGIG (reference sequence). The CDR3 covers 13 residues. Trimming cost V 5 bases and J 3 bases, with 13 bases left between them.

This clonotype was seen a handful of times. The genes are TRBV9 and TRBJ2-2; D possibly matches TRBD1 or TRBD2 (5 bases each). Between the trimmed V and J ends, which lost 0 bases and 7 bases, there was a span of 16 bases. Germline CDR1 and CDR2: SGDLS and YYNGEE. The CDR3 length is 16 residues. The CDR3 here is CASSVGRDGLLGELFF. The CDR3, as DNA: TGTGCCAGCAGCGTAGGCAGGGACGGATTACTCGGGGAGCTGTTTTTT.

The sample holds a few counts of this clonotype. The chain links TRBV7-2 to TRBJ1-1, with 8 bases identical to TRBD1. Trimming cost V 4 bases and J 1 base; bases outside gene matches: 5. Per the germline V gene, CDR1 is SGHTA and CDR2 is FQGNSA. The CDR3 loop spans 15 amino acids. In nucleotides, the CDR3 is TGTGCCAGCAGCTATTGGACAGGGTGGAACACTGAAGCTTTCTTT. Protein product: CASSYWTGWNTEAFF.

On this clonotype itself: The conserved phenylalanine or tryptophan normally closing the CDR3 is absent here, so this likely arose from a read error. For the CDR3, the DNA is TGTGCCAGCAGTCCCCAGGGGGAGAGTGAGCAGTTCTCC. Its protein product is CASSPQGESEQFS. The chain has TRBV27 and TRBJ2-1; TRBD1 aligns across 7 bases. CDR3 length: 13 amino acids. The germline CDR1 and CDR2 sequences are MNHEY and SMNVEV (reference sequence). Unmatched junction bases numbered 7, after V lost 5 bases and J lost 9 bases.

This clonotype was found many times. V and J are TRBV20-1 and TRBJ2-7; TRBD1 agrees at 9 bases. The CDR3 runs 14 residues. Unmatched junction bases numbered 4, after V lost 2 bases and J lost 2 bases. CDR1 is DFQATT and CDR2 is SNEGSKA in the germline V gene (reference sequence). CDR3 amino acids: CSARKGDRAYEQYF. Here the CDR3 DNA reads TGCAGTGCTAGAAAGGGGGACAGGGCCTACGAGCAGTACTTC.

Note on this clonotype: Being one base from a much bigger clone, this may be a read error. This rearrangement joins TRBV12-3 or TRBV12-4 to TRBJ2-3; 10 nucleotides line up with TRBD1. The CDR3 spans 14 residues. The CDR3 protein is CVSSSTGGVDTQYF. In nucleotides, the CDR3 is TGTGTCAGCAGTTCGACAGGGGGCGTAGATACGCAGTATTTT.